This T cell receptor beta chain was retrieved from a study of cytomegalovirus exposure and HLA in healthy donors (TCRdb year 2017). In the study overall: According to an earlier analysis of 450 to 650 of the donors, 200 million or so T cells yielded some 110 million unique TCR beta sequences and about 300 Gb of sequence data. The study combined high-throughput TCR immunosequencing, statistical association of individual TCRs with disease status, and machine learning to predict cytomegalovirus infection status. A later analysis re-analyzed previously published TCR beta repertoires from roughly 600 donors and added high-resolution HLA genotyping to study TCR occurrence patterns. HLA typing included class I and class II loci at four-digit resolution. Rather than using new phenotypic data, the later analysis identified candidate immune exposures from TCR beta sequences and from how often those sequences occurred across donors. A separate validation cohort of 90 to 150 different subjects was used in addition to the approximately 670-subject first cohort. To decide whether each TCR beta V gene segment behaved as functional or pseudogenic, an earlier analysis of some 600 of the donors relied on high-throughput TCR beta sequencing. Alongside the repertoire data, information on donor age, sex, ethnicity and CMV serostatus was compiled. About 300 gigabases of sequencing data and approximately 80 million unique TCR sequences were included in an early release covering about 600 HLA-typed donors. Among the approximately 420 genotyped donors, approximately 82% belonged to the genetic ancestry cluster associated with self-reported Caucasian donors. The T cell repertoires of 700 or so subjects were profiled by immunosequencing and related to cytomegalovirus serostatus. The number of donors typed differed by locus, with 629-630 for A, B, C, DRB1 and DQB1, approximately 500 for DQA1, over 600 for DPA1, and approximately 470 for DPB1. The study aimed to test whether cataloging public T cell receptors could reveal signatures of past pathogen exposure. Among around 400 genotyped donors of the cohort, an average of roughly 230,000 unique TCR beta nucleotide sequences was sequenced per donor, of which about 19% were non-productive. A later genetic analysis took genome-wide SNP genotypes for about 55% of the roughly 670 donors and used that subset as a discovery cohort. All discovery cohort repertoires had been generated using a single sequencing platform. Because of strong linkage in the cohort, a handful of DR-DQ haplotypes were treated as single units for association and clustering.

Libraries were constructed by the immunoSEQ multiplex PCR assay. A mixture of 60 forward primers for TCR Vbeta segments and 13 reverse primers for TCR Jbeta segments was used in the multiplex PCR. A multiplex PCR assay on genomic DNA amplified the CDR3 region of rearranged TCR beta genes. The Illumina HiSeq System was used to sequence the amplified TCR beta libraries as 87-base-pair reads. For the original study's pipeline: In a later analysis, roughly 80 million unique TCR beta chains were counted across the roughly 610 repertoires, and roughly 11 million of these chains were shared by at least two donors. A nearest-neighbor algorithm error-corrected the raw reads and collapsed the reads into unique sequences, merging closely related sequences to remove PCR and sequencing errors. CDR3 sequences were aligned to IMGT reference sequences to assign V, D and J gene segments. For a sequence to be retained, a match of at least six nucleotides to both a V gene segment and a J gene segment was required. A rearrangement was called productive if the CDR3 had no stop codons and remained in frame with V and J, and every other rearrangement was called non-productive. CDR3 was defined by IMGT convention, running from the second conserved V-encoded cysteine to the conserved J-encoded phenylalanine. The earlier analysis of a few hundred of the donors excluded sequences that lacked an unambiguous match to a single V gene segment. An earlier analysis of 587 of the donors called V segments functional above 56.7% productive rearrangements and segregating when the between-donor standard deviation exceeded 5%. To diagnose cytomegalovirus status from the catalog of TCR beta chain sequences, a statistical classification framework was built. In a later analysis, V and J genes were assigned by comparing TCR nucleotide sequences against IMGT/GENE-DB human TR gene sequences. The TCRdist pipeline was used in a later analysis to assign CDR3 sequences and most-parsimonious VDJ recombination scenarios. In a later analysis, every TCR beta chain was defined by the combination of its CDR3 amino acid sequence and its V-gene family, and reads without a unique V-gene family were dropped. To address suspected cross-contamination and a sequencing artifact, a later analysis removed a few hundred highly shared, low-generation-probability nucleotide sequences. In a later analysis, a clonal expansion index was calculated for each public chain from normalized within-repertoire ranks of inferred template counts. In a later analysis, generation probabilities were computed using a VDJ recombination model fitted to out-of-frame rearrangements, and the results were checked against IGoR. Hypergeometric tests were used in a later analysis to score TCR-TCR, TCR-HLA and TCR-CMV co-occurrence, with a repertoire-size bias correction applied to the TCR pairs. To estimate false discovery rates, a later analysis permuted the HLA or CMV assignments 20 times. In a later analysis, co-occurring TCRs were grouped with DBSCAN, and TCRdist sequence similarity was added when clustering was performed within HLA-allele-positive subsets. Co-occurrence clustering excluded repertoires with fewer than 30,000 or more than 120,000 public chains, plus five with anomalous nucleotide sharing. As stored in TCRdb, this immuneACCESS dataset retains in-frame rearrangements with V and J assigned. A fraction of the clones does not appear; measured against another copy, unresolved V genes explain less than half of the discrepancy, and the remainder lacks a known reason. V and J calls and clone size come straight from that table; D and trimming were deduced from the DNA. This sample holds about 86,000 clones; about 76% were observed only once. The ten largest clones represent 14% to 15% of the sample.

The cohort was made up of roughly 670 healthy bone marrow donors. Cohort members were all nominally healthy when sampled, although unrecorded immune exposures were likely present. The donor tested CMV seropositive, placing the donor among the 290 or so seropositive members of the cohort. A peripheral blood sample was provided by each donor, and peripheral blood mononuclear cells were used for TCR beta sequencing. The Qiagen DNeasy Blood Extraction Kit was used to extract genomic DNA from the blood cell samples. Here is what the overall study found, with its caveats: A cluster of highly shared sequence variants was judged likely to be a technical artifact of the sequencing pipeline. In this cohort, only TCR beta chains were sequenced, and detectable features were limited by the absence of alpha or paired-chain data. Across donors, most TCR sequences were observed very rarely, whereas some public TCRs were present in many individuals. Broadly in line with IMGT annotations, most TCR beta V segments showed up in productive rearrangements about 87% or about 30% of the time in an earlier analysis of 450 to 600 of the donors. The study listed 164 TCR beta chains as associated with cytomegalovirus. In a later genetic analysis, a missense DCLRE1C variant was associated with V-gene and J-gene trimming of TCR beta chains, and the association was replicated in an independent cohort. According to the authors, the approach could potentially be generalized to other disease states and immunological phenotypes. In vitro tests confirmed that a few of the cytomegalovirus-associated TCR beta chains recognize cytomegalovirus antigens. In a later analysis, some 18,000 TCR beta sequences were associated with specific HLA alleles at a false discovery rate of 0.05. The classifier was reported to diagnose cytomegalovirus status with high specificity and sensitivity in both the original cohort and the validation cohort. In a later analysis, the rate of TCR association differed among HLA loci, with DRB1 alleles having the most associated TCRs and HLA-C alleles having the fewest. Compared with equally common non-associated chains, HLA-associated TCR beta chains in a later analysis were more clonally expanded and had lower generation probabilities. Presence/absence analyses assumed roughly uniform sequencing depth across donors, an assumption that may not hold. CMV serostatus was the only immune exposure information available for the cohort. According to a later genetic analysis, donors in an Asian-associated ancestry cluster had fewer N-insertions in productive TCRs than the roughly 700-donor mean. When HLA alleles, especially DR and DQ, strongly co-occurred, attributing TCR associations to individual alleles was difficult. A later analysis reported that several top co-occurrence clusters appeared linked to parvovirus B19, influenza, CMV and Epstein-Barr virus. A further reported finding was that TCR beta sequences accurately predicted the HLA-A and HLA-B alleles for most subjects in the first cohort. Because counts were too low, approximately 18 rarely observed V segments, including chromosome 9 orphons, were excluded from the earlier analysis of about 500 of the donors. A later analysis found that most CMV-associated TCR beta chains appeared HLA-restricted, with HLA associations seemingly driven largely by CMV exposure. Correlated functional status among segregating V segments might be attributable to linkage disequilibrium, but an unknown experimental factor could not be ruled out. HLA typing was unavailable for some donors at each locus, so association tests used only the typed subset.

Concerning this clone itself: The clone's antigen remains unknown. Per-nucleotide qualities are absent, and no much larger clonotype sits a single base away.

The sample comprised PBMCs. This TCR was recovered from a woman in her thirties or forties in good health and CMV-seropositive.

The DNA reads as follows: TGTGCCAGCAGCCATTGGGGAGACAAGGACTCCTACGAGCAGTACTTC. The translation is CASSHWGDKDSYEQYF. The rearranged chain carries TRBV6-4 and TRBJ2-7, and possibly TRBD2, on 5 matching bases. Trimming removed 6 bases from V and 0 bases from J, leaving 18 bases between the germline ends. CDR1 MRHNA and CDR2 SNTAGT were looked up in the germline V gene. The CDR3, cysteine through phenylalanine, is 16 amino acids long. Of the read, only the CDR3 DNA is kept; its 48 bases are in frame from base 1.